Presented here are 21 T cell receptor beta chains from one specimen sequenced in a study of beta chain features in type 1 diabetes. Sequencing targeted expressed TCRB transcripts, as all isolated RNA had been reverse transcribed. This table comes from immunoSEQ multiplex PCR, and its TCRdb copy is limited to in-frame clones, with some not included. Here the sample spans some 160,000 clones, over 7.5% being singletons. Sequencing used central memory CD4+ T cells from blood. The origin of the receptors is a woman aged 18-35 years in good health.

This clone was detected only a few times. V and J are TRBV5-1 and TRBJ2-3, with D uncertain. This CDR3 is 15 amino acids long. V dropped 0 bases and J dropped 0 bases, with 8 bases sitting between them. The germline V gene has CDR1 SGHRS and CDR2 YFSETQ. The CDR3 DNA reads as TGCGCCAGCAGCTTGGGACACTCTAGCACAGATACGCAGTATTTT. This encodes CASSLGHSSTDTQYF.

This clone was picked up a small number of times. This chain joins TRBV6-5 and TRBJ2-7, with D possibly TRBD2 on 5 matching bases. Germline CDR1 is MNHEY and CDR2 is SVGAGI. The CDR3 totals 13 residues. Trimming cost V 8 bases and J 0 bases, with 11 bases left between them. The DNA of the CDR3 is TGTGCCAGCGTGAGCGGCTACTCCTACGAGCAGTACTTC. It specifies CASVSGYSYEQYF.

This clone was detected only a few times. The chain has TRBV7-2 and TRBJ2-3; TRBD2 aligns across 10 bases. Germline CDR1 reads SGHTA; CDR2 reads FQGNSA. After removal of 4 bases from V and 0 bases from J, the junction contained 7 bases not matched to a gene. This CDR3 contains 17 residues. The DNA of the CDR3 is TGTGCCAGCAGCTGGTTAGCGGGGGGTCGAAGCACAGATACGCAGTATTTT. As protein: CASSWLAGGRSTDTQYF.

The chain couples TRBV30 to TRBJ1-2; 7 bases align to TRBD1. The length of the CDR3 is 14 residues. From germline, CDR1 is GTSNPN and CDR2 SVGIG (reference sequence). V was clipped by 2 bases and J by 1 base; unmatched bases: 4. CDR3 sequence: CAWSKGAGNYGYTF. DNA for the CDR3: TGTGCCTGGAGTAAGGGGGCTGGTAACTATGGCTACACCTTC.

The V gene is TRBV15, the J gene TRBJ2-2; 11 bases match TRBD2. The CDR3 consists of 19 residues. Trimming took 0 bases from V and 0 from J; bases not matched to a gene: 6. Germline V gene sequence: CDR1 LNHNV, CDR2 YYDKDF (reference sequence). The CDR3 protein is CATSRDTGTSGPNTGELFF. In DNA, the CDR3 is TGTGCCACCAGCAGAGATACTGGGACTAGCGGACCGAACACCGGGGAGCTGTTTTTT. The variable domain in full, with the rest retrieved from reference TRBV15 and TRBJ2-2, is DAMVIQNPRYQVTQFGKPVTLSCSQTLNHNVMYWYQQKSSQAPKLLFHYYDKDFNNEADTPDNFQSRRPNTSFCFLDIRSPGLGDTAMYLCATSRDTGTSGPNTGELFFGEGSRLTVL.

This chain links TRBV5-4 with TRBJ2-7, with 7 bases identical to TRBD2. CDR3 length equals 12 residues. Germline CDR1 reads SGHNT; CDR2 reads YYREEE (reference sequence). CDR3 sequence (DNA): TGTGCCAGCAGCTTGGATAGCCGGGGGGAGGTCGTC. Protein sequence: CASSLDSRGEVV.

This chain joins TRBV4-1 and TRBJ1-5, with D perhaps matching TRBD1 (6 bases). Per germline, CDR1 MGHRA and CDR2 YSYEKL. This CDR3 has 14 amino acids. V shed 6 bases and J shed 2 bases, with 11 bases lying between them. CDR3 amino acids: CASSRDKRNQPQHF. The CDR3 DNA reads as TGCGCCAGCAGTCGGGACAAACGCAATCAGCCCCAGCATTTT.

This chain uses TRBV30 with TRBJ2-3, with TRBD1 matching 9 bases. The length of the CDR3 is 16 residues. V lost 2 bases, J lost 2 bases, and 8 bases stayed unmatched. CDR1 and CDR2 (germline): GTSNPN, SVGIG (reference sequence). The CDR3 protein is CAWSTGQGGTTDTQYF. In DNA form, the CDR3 reads TGTGCCTGGAGTACGGGACAGGGAGGTACCACAGATACGCAGTATTTT.

The table lists this clone with a few counts. V usage is TRBV18 and J usage is TRBJ1-1, with 9 bases aligning to TRBD1. Germline CDR1 reads KGHSH; CDR2 reads LQKENI. This CDR3 region has 17 residues. Trimming removed 2 bases from V and 0 bases from J; junction bases left unmatched: 7. The CDR3: CASSPRGQGNMNTEAFF. The CDR3 DNA sequence: TGTGCCAGCTCACCAAGGGGACAGGGCAATATGAACACTGAAGCTTTCTTT.

The chain employs TRBV10-3 and TRBJ1-5; TRBD1 matches 10 bases. This CDR3 is built from 14 residues. V was pared by 6 bases and J by 8 bases, with 7 bases of the junction left unmatched. Germline V lookup: CDR1 ENHRY, CDR2 SYGVKD. The CDR3 DNA reads TGTGCCATCAGCCAGGGACAGGGGAGGGAGCCCCAGCATTTT. Amino acid sequence: CAISQGQGREPQHF.

The chain recombines TRBV4-1 with TRBJ1-2; TRBD1 matches at 10 bases. Germline CDR1 MGHRA, CDR2 YSYEKL. The CDR3 totals 17 residues. Trimming at V came to 0 bases and at J to 2 bases, leaving 6 bases not matched to a gene. CDR3 nucleotides: TGCGCCAGCAGCCAAGATCTAAGGGACAGGGGAAACTATGGCTACACCTTC. It translates to CASSQDLRDRGNYGYTF.

The rearrangement links TRBV30 to TRBJ1-2; D unresolved. The germline CDR1 and CDR2 sequences are GTSNPN and SVGIG (reference sequence). The CDR3 totals 11 residues. V was pared by 3 bases and J by 3 bases, with 5 bases between. The CDR3 nucleotides are TGTGCCTGGAGACGCGACTATGGCTACACCTTC. Protein: CAWRRDYGYTF.

This clone occurred a few times. The chain is built from TRBV2 and TRBJ2-5; 8 bases are shared with TRBD2. The CDR3 totals 14 residues. V gave up 7 bases and J gave up 2 bases; unmatched junction bases: 6. Germline V gene sequence: CDR1 SNHLY, CDR2 FYNNEI. The CDR3 coding sequence is TGTGCCAGCACTTTTAGCGGGAATCAAGAGACCCAGTACTTC. Translated: CASTFSGNQETQYF.

The chain employs TRBV5-1 and TRBJ2-5; a weak D match, TRBD1 (5 bases). Germline CDR1 reads SGHRS; CDR2 reads YFSETQ. The CDR3 is made up of 12 amino acids. Trimming cost V 7 bases and J 4 bases, with 11 bases left between them. CDR3 sequence reads: CASSQGTETQYF. The CDR3 coding sequence is TGCGCCAGCTCCCAGGGTACAGAGACCCAGTACTTC.

This clone was seen only a few times. Here the CDR3 DNA reads TGTGCCAGCAGTTTGGGGACCTGGGGGGGAACACCTACTAGGAAAACCGGGGAGCTGTTTTTT. Its protein is CASSLGTWGGTPTRKTGELFF. The V call is TRBV21-1, the J call TRBJ2-2; the table's D call, TRBD2, has no DNA check behind it. TRBV21-1 is an annotated pseudogene. CDR3 length: 21 amino acids.

In its sample, this clone was seen a few times. The chain uses TRBV18 and TRBJ2-5; D unclear. CDR3 size: 16 residues. Trimming took 2 bases from V and 2 from J, leaving 15 bases between them. Germline V gives CDR1 KGHSH, CDR2 LQKENI. The CDR3 region is CASSPIAWAGQETQYF. The CDR3, as DNA: TGTGCCAGCTCACCAATCGCTTGGGCTGGTCAAGAGACCCAGTACTTC.

This clone was recorded once. One junction end does not reproduce the germline sequence, and a read error may be involved. The rearrangement joins TRBV6-1 to TRBJ1-2; possibly TRBD1 for D (6 bases). The CDR3 spans 13 residues. From germline, CDR1 is MNHNS and CDR2 SASEGT. This CDR3 reads CASSEDSPYSYTF. The CDR3 bases are TGTGCCAGCAGTGAGGACAGTCCCTATAGCTACACCTTC.

The chain has TRBV7-8 and TRBJ1-1; D is possibly TRBD1 (6 bases). CDR3 size: 16 residues. V lost 1 base and J 0 bases, leaving 12 bases between the germline ends. The germline V gene encodes CDR1 SGHVS and CDR2 FQNEAQ. The CDR3 loop reads CASSLGTGTLNTEAFF. CDR3 DNA sequence: TGTGCCAGCAGCTTAGGGACCGGGACACTGAACACTGAAGCTTTCTTT. Variable domain in full (rest from reference TRBV7-8 and TRBJ1-1): GAGVSQSPRYKVAKRGQDVALRCDPISGHVSLFWYQQALGQGPEFLTYFQNEAQLDKSGLPSDRFFAERPEGSVSTLKIQRTQQEDSAVYLCASSLGTGTLNTEAFFGQGTRLTVV.

This clone was picked up a small number of times. The chain joins TRBV27 to TRBJ1-3; D is ambiguous. V dropped 5 bases and J dropped 1 base, with 12 bases sitting between them. Germline lookup yields CDR1 MNHEY and CDR2 SMNVEV (reference sequence). The CDR3 sequence is 15 residues long. The CDR3 nucleotides read TGTGCCAGCAGTCCCGACACTGCATCTGGAAACACCATATATTTT. Translating it yields CASSPDTASGNTIYF.

The table lists this clone with a few counts. The rearrangement uses TRBV6-1 and TRBJ2-3; 10 nucleotides line up with TRBD1. Trimming at V came to 5 bases and at J to 5 bases, leaving 7 bases not matched to a gene. The CDR3 runs 15 residues. Per the germline V gene, CDR1 is MNHNS and CDR2 is SASEGT. The CDR3 loop is CASSPRQGARDTQYF. The CDR3 DNA reads as TGTGCCAGCAGTCCCCGACAGGGGGCTAGAGATACGCAGTATTTT.

This clone was seen more than once but under ten times. The V gene is TRBV5-1, the J gene TRBJ2-7, with TRBD2 matching 7 bases. From germline, CDR1 is SGHRS and CDR2 YFSETQ. Trimming at V came to 7 bases and at J to 6 bases, leaving 10 bases not matched to a gene. The CDR3 spans 13 residues. Here the CDR3 DNA reads TGCGCCAGCCACTTACCCGGGGAGGGCGAGCAGTACTTC. Amino acid sequence: CASHLPGEGEQYF.